The 19 T cell receptor beta chains in this list originate from one sample, sequenced in a study of regulatory T cells in long-lasting Graves disease. Time point denoted: persistent/refractory GD, antithyroid drugs over 5 years with positive TRAb. PBMC RNA served as the TCR library source. Arm-PCR of CDR3 regions and iRepertoire HTBI primers were the basis on which TCR beta libraries were built. One entry per CDR3 protein, called by TCRdb with MiXCR from the multiplex PCR reads. The table lists some 430,000 distinct CDR3 sequences, about 22% of them singletons, with around 7% in the top ten. The specimen was peripheral blood mononuclear cells (PBMCs), collected when the disease was refractory, from a patient treated with antithyroid drugs. The receptors originated from a female donor with Graves disease.

The chain joins TRBV19 to TRBJ2-1, with D unresolved. This CDR3 has 14 residues. Germline CDR1 LNHDA, CDR2 SQIVND (reference sequence). V lost 3 bases and J lost 7, with 13 bases in between. CDR3 region: CASSIGPTVNEQFF. The DNA for the CDR3 is TGTGCCAGTAGTATCGGGCCCACGGTGAATGAGCAGTTCTTC.

There are a few counts of this clonotype. The gene calls are TRBV13 and TRBJ1-1, with 10 bases that match TRBD1. Trimming removed 4 bases from V and 6 bases from J; junction bases left unmatched: 8. There are 15 residues in the CDR3. Germline CDR1 is PRHDT and CDR2 is FYEKMQ (reference sequence). The DNA for the CDR3 is TGTGCCAGCAGCTCCGACAGGGGGCGAACTTCTGAAGCTTTCTTT. Its protein is CASSSDRGRTSEAFF.

This clonotype was counted only a few times. The chain recombines TRBV7-6 with TRBJ2-5, with D possibly TRBD2 on 6 matching bases. V lost 5 bases to trimming and J lost 0 bases, with 16 bases between them. The length of the CDR3 is 16 residues. Looked up from germline, CDR1 is SGHVS and CDR2 is FNYEAQ. CDR3 loop: CASSPRKGLYQETQYF. The CDR3 DNA sequence: TGTGCCAGCAGCCCCCGGAAGGGACTGTACCAAGAGACCCAGTACTTC.

This clonotype was counted only a few times. The V call is TRBV13, the J call TRBJ1-1; unclear D gene. Germline V gene sequence: CDR1 PRHDT, CDR2 FYEKMQ (reference sequence). This CDR3 has 13 residues. V shed 5 bases and J shed 7 bases, with 14 bases lying between them. This CDR3 is CASSPAPTGEAFF. DNA for the CDR3: TGTGCCAGCAGCCCTGCCCCGACGGGTGAAGCTTTCTTT.

This clonotype was counted between two and nine times. One base away lies a much larger clone, so this may be a sequencing read error. The chain uses TRBV28 and TRBJ2-7, with TRBD1 matching 9 bases. Germline V gene data show CDR1 as MDHEN and CDR2 as SYDVKM. This CDR3 spans 15 amino acids. Written as DNA, the CDR3 is TGTACCAGCAGTTGGACAGGGGAATCACCCTACGAGCAGTACTTC. Protein product: CTSSWTGESPYEQYF.

This clonotype showed up just a few times. The chain couples TRBV4-2 to TRBJ1-4, with D uncertain. CDR1 and CDR2 (germline): LGHNA, YNFKEQ. Between the trimmed V and J ends, which lost 4 bases and 5 bases, there was a span of 11 bases. The CDR3 is 14 amino acids. The CDR3 coding sequence is TGTGCCAGCAGCCCTAGGGATCAGAATGAAAAACTGTTTTTT. This translates into CASSPRDQNEKLFF.

This clonotype was seen ten or more times. This sequence joins TRBV5-1 and TRBJ2-5; 7 bases match TRBD2. Germline CDR1 and CDR2: SGHRS and YFSETQ. The junction had 6 bases not matched to a gene; V was cut back by 4 bases and J by 3 bases. The CDR3 is made up of 14 amino acids. The CDR3 nucleotides are TGCGCCAGCAGCGCGGGACTACCCGAAGAGACCCAGTACTTC. Its translation is CASSAGLPEETQYF.

This clonotype has a count of ten or more. CDR3 in DNA: TGTGCCAGCAGCTTAAATTGGGGTCGATCGGACACTGAAGCTTTCTTT. Its translation: CASSLNWGRSDTEAFF. J is TRBJ1-1 and V is TRBV11-2; D gene uncertain. The V gene's germline CDR1 is SGHAT and CDR2 FQNNGV. V lost 2 bases and J lost 3, with 16 bases in between. The CDR3 is 16 amino acids.

The chain carries TRBV27 and TRBJ2-1; TRBD2 matches at 14 bases. The CDR3 sequence is 19 residues long. The germline V gene encodes CDR1 MNHEY and CDR2 SMNVEV (reference sequence). With 6 bases clipped from V and 0 bases from J, the junction kept 10 bases outside the gene matches. The CDR3 sequence is CASSNTGLAGVGSYNEQFF. Here the CDR3 DNA reads TGTGCCAGCAGCAACACGGGACTAGCGGGAGTCGGCTCCTACAATGAGCAGTTCTTC.

This clonotype was observed at least ten times. The CDR3 region has the DNA TGCAGTGCTAGAGTTCGACCGTACCAACAAGAGACCCAGTACTTC. It specifies CSARVRPYQQETQYF. The rearrangement joins TRBV20-1 to TRBJ2-5; D call uncertain. Germline V CDR1 and CDR2: DFQATT, SNEGSKA (reference sequence). V lost 1 base, J lost 2 bases, and 14 bases lay in between. CDR3 length: 15 amino acids.

Many counts were recorded for this clonotype. The V call is TRBV28, the J call TRBJ2-2; D assignment may be TRBD1 or TRBD2 (5 bases each). The CDR3 is 15 amino acids. Germline V lookup: CDR1 MDHEN, CDR2 SYDVKM. Trimming took 5 bases from V and 5 from J, leaving 15 bases between them. The CDR3 DNA sequence: TGTGCCAGCAGTCCCCAGGGAGTTTGGACCGGGGAGCTGTTTTTT. It is translated as CASSPQGVWTGELFF.

J is TRBJ2-7 and V is TRBV29-1; 7 positions agree with TRBD1. Per germline, CDR1 SQVTM and CDR2 ANQGSEA. V shed 6 bases, J shed 2 bases, and the junction held 4 bases outside the gene matches. The length of the CDR3 is 12 residues. The CDR3 coding sequence is TGCAGCGTAGCCGGGACAGCCTACGAGCAGTACTTC. The encoded protein is CSVAGTAYEQYF.

The table lists this clonotype with many counts. This chain joins TRBV12-3 or TRBV12-4 and TRBJ1-5; no reliable D call. This CDR3 comprises 13 residues. V was trimmed by 3 bases and J by 5 bases, leaving 8 bases between them. The CDR3 nucleotides read TGTGCCAGCAGTTTTAACGCGGATCAGCCCCAGCATTTT. Encoded protein: CASSFNADQPQHF.

In regard to this clonotype: With a much larger clone just one base away, this may be a read error. The rearrangement joins TRBV28 to TRBJ1-5; D remains ambiguous. From germline, CDR1 is MDHEN and CDR2 SYDVKM. CDR3 length equals 16 residues. The CDR3 loop is CANSLSPGISNQPQHF. CDR3 coding DNA: TGTGCCAACAGTTTATCCCCCGGCATAAGCAATCAGCCCCAGCATTTT.

At least ten counts were recorded for this clonotype. The rearrangement links TRBV29-1 to TRBJ1-5; a weak D match, TRBD1 (5 bases). The length of the CDR3 is 13 residues. Germline lookup yields CDR1 SQVTM and CDR2 ANQGSEA. Trimming pared 2 bases from V and 6 bases from J, leaving 11 bases between. For the CDR3, the DNA is TGCAGCGTTGAATTGCAGGGAGGTCAGCCCCAGCATTTT. Translated: CSVELQGGQPQHF.

In this sample, this clonotype turned up many times. The chain links TRBV28 to TRBJ1-1; D gene unclear. The CDR3 covers 10 residues. In germline, CDR1 is MDHEN, CDR2 SYDVKM. V lost 10 bases, J lost 7 bases, and 10 bases lay in between. The CDR3 region has the DNA TGTGCCACCACCCCAGGTGAAGCTTTCTTT. It yields the protein CATTPGEAFF.

This clonotype was observed at least ten times. The chain couples TRBV11-2 to TRBJ2-5; D call uncertain. Per the germline V gene, CDR1 is SGHAT and CDR2 is FQNNGV. CDR3 length equals 15 residues. The V end was cut by 2 bases, the J end by 0 bases, with 10 bases between. The CDR3 DNA follows: TGTGCCAGCAGCTTAACCTCCGCGTACCAAGAGACCCAGTACTTC. Amino acid sequence: CASSLTSAYQETQYF.

J is TRBJ2-7 and V is TRBV11-2; D call uncertain. V shed 4 bases and J shed 6 bases, with 25 bases lying between them. Germline assignment: CDR1 SGHAT and CDR2 FQNNGV. The CDR3 contains 17 residues. As DNA, the CDR3 is TGTGCCAGCAGCTCCTTCTCTCTTACAACTGCAGGTAGCGAGCAGTACTTC. Its protein is CASSSFSLTTAGSEQYF.

The V gene is TRBV7-2, the J gene TRBJ2-1; D possibly corresponds to TRBD2 (6 bases). This CDR3 has 13 residues. Trimming removed 4 bases at V and 4 bases at J, with 8 bases between. Germline V CDR1 and CDR2: SGHTA, FQGNSA. CDR3 sequence: CASSSAGYNEQFF. CDR3 sequence (DNA): TGTGCCAGCAGCTCCGCGGGGTACAATGAGCAGTTCTTC.